A single sample gave rise to the 28 T cell receptor beta chains below, sequenced in a study of blood T cell repertoires in COVID-19. TCRdb's copy holds only in-frame clones and misses some; the assay was immunoSEQ multiplex PCR. The table lists 300,000 to 500,000 clones, around 87% of them singletons. Sequencing was carried out using PBMCs or T cells enriched from blood (not recorded which). Receptors were obtained from a woman aged 25-40 years with acute COVID-19.

This chain connects TRBV10-3 to TRBJ2-3; 10 bases match TRBD2. The CDR3 covers 16 residues. The germline gives CDR1 ENHRY, CDR2 SYGVKD. V lost 5 bases to trimming and J lost 0 bases; unmatched junction nucleotides: 5. The CDR3 is CAISSGGALSTDTQYF. The CDR3 DNA reads TGTGCCATCAGTAGCGGGGGGGCCCTAAGCACAGATACGCAGTATTTT.

This clone has a handful of counts. J is TRBJ1-2 and V is TRBV29-1, with TRBD1 matching over 7 bases. The CDR3 has 11 residues. Germline V gives CDR1 SQVTM, CDR2 ANQGSEA. The junction had 3 bases not matched to a gene; V was cut back by 7 bases and J by 4 bases. The DNA of the CDR3 is TGCAGCGCTAGGACAGGCTATGGCTACACCTTC. Residues: CSARTGYGYTF.

V gene TRBV25-1 combines with J gene TRBJ1-3; no clear D. From germline, CDR1 is MGHDK and CDR2 SYGVNS. CDR3 size: 13 residues. V was clipped by 8 bases and J by 0 bases, with 8 bases between them. The CDR3 loop reads CASLSDSGNTIYF. For the CDR3, the DNA is TGTGCCAGCTTATCAGACTCTGGAAACACCATATATTTT.

With respect to this clone: This may come from a read error, since a much larger clone is one base off. The rearrangement links TRBV21-1 to TRBJ2-3; the table names TRBD1, a call not compared with the DNA. TRBV21-1 is labeled a pseudogene. The CDR3 totals 13 residues. The CDR3 region has the DNA TGTGCCAGCAGGGACAGGGGGACAGATACGCAGTATTTT. Its protein is CASRDRGTDTQYF.

This rearrangement joins TRBV30 to TRBJ1-1, with D tentatively TRBD1 (5 bases). The CDR3 is 13 amino acids. Trimming took off 3 bases at V and 0 bases at J, with 8 bases between the two ends. CDR1 is GTSNPN, CDR2 SVGIG, per germline (reference sequence). The CDR3 coding sequence is TGTGCCTGGAGCAAGGGGATGAACACTGAAGCTTTCTTT. This encodes CAWSKGMNTEAFF.

This clone was counted between two and nine times. The CDR3 DNA sequence: TGTGCCAGCAGAGATAGGGGAGGTCTAGCGGGGGGTCACAATGAGCAGTTCTTC. This codes for CASRDRGGLAGGHNEQFF. V and J are TRBV19 and TRBJ2-1, with 11 bases lining up with TRBD2. V gave up 9 bases and J gave up 5 bases; unmatched junction bases: 18. CDR3 length equals 18 residues. Germline assignment: CDR1 LNHDA and CDR2 SQIVND (reference sequence).

The chain couples TRBV10-2 to TRBJ1-1; the D gene is possibly TRBD1 (5 bases). Per the germline V gene, CDR1 is WSHSY and CDR2 is SAAADI. V was shortened by 2 bases and J by 5 bases, with 9 bases between the two germline ends. The CDR3 totals 13 residues. CDR3: CASSEQDTTEAFF. In DNA, the CDR3 is TGCGCCAGCAGTGAGCAGGACACTACTGAAGCTTTCTTT.

Only a few counts were recorded for this clone. This chain joins TRBV7-3 and TRBJ2-7, with TRBD2 matching over 14 bases. V lost 5 bases, J lost 6 bases, and 9 bases stayed unmatched. Germline CDR1 and CDR2: SGHTA and FQGTGA. This CDR3 comprises 16 residues. The CDR3 protein is CASSPTGLAGGTEQYF. The CDR3 DNA sequence: TGTGCCAGCAGCCCGACCGGACTAGCGGGGGGTACCGAGCAGTACTTC. The full variable domain, its missing parts supplied by reference TRBV7-3 and TRBJ2-7, is GAGVSQTPSNKVTEKGKYVELRCDPISGHTALYWYRQSLGQGPEFLIYFQGTGAADDSGLPNDRFFAVRPEGSVSTLKIQRTERGDSAVYLCASSPTGLAGGTEQYFGPGTRLTVT.

The chain has TRBV10-2 and TRBJ1-1; D is ambiguous. The germline V and J ends were trimmed by 1 base and 2 bases, with 8 bases remaining between them. Germline V CDR1 and CDR2: WSHSY, SAAADI. There are 14 residues in the CDR3. The CDR3 DNA reads as TGCGCCAGCAGTGAGTACAGCTCAAACACTGAAGCTTTCTTT. It codes for CASSEYSSNTEAFF.

The chain links TRBV7-3 to TRBJ2-2; possible D gene TRBD2, 5 bases. Germline lookup yields CDR1 SGHTA and CDR2 FQGTGA. The V end was cut by 2 bases, the J end by 0 bases, with 10 bases between. The CDR3 has 16 amino acids. CDR3 loop: CASSLRGTSNTGELFF. DNA for the CDR3: TGTGCCAGCAGCTTACGGGGTACTTCGAACACCGGGGAGCTGTTTTTT.

This clone occurred a few times. The chain couples TRBV2 to TRBJ1-2, with D uncertain. Germline V lookup: CDR1 SNHLY, CDR2 FYNNEI. V lost 6 bases, J lost 5 bases, and 10 bases lay in between. The CDR3 is made up of 12 amino acids. The CDR3 here is CASRDGEYGYTF. CDR3 nucleotides: TGTGCCAGCAGGGACGGGGAGTATGGCTACACCTTC. Combining the CDR3 with reference TRBV2 and TRBJ1-2 gives the whole variable domain EPEVTQTPSHQVTQMGQEVILRCVPISNHLYFYWYRQILGQKVEFLVSFYNNEISEKSEIFDDQFSVERPDGSNFTLKIRSTKLEDSAMYFCASRDGEYGYTFGSGTRLTVV.

This clone was seen a few times. The chain combines TRBV19 with TRBJ1-4, with 7 nucleotides matching TRBD1. Germline CDR1 and CDR2: LNHDA and SQIVND (reference sequence). CDR3 length: 14 residues. Trimming cost V 4 bases and J 4 bases; bases outside gene matches: 3. CDR3 loop: CASSRGQNNEKLFF. The CDR3 DNA sequence: TGTGCCAGTAGTAGGGGACAGAATAATGAAAAACTGTTTTTT.

This clone was seen a single time. The genes are TRBV27 and TRBJ1-3; D is possibly TRBD1 (5 bases). V was cut by 6 bases and J by 0 bases, with 12 bases left in between. Germline assignment: CDR1 MNHEY and CDR2 SMNVEV (reference sequence). This CDR3 is built from 15 residues. CDR3 DNA sequence: TGTGCCAGCAGCCTTCAGGGTTTCTCTGGAAACACCATATATTTT. It specifies CASSLQGFSGNTIYF.

This clone was seen a single time. CDR3 DNA: TGTGCCAGCAGTGATCCGTGGCGGGGGGGCCAGGGTGAGCAGTTCTTC. Its translation is CASSDPWRGGQGEQFF. V gene TRBV25-1 combines with J gene TRBJ2-1; TRBD2 matches 9 bases. The germline V gene encodes CDR1 MGHDK and CDR2 SYGVNS. Unmatched junction bases numbered 12, after V lost 3 bases and J lost 9 bases. The CDR3 sequence is 16 residues long.

This clone was counted once. The genes are TRBV7-2 and TRBJ1-2; D gene uncertain. V lost 1 base, J lost 8 bases, and 11 bases lay in between. There are 13 residues in the CDR3. The V gene's germline CDR1 is SGHTA and CDR2 FQGNSA. Here the CDR3 DNA reads TGTGCCAGCAGCTTAGATCCCCGAGAGGGCTACACCTTC. Protein sequence: CASSLDPREGYTF.

V gene TRBV4-3 combines with J gene TRBJ2-5; 7 positions agree with TRBD2. This CDR3 contains 16 residues. Germline V gene sequence: CDR1 LGHNA, CDR2 YSLEER. V lost 2 bases to trimming and J lost 0 bases; unmatched junction nucleotides: 6. As DNA, the CDR3 is TGCGCCAGCAGCCAATCGGGGCGGGGGTACCAAGAGACCCAGTACTTC. It is translated as CASSQSGRGYQETQYF.

The sample holds a few counts of this clone. The genes are TRBV10-2 and TRBJ1-1; possibly TRBD1 for D (6 bases). The germline V gene has CDR1 WSHSY and CDR2 SAAADI. Trimming shortened V by 4 bases and J by 8 bases, and 11 bases separated the two germline ends. The CDR3 length is 12 residues. The CDR3 sequence: CASSATGVEAFF. The CDR3 DNA reads TGCGCCAGCAGTGCGACAGGAGTAGAAGCTTTCTTT.

The chain carries TRBV5-4 and TRBJ1-2; D is unresolved. The CDR3 has 15 residues. Germline values: CDR1 SGHNT, CDR2 YYREEE (reference sequence). V lost 3 bases to trimming and J lost 1 base, with 13 bases between them. CDR3 in amino acids: CASSSDSNLNYGYTF. The CDR3 DNA is TGTGCCAGCAGCTCGGACTCTAACCTTAACTATGGCTACACCTTC.

The chain links TRBV5-4 to TRBJ2-7; TRBD2 matches 9 bases. Germline-derived CDR1 and CDR2 are SGHNT and YYREEE (reference sequence). This CDR3 region has 15 residues. V was clipped by 4 bases and J by 6 bases; unmatched bases: 11. CDR3 sequence: CASSLHPTSGLEQYF. The CDR3 DNA reads as TGTGCCAGCAGCCTGCACCCGACTAGCGGTCTCGAGCAGTACTTC.

V is TRBV10-2 and J is TRBJ2-7; the D gene is possibly TRBD1 (5 bases). The germline V and J ends were trimmed by 1 base and 2 bases, with 9 bases remaining between them. The CDR3 length is 14 residues. Germline CDR1 and CDR2: WSHSY and SAAADI. The CDR3 region is CASSELGRAYEQYF. The CDR3 DNA reads TGCGCCAGCAGTGAGTTGGGCAGGGCCTACGAGCAGTACTTC.

This chain connects TRBV10-3 to TRBJ1-1; D perhaps matches TRBD1 (5 bases). CDR1 is ENHRY, CDR2 SYGVKD, per germline. The CDR3 has 13 residues. The germline V and J ends were trimmed by 8 bases and 3 bases, with 13 bases remaining between them. The DNA for the CDR3 is TGTGCCATCCGGGGGGGGTCGGACACTGAAGCTTTCTTT. Translation: CAIRGGSDTEAFF.

The rearrangement links TRBV11-2 to TRBJ1-2; 8 bases fit TRBD1. From germline, CDR1 is SGHAT and CDR2 FQNNGV. The J segment lost 3 bases and the V segment lost 5 bases, leaving 11 bases of the junction unmatched. The CDR3 is 16 amino acids. The CDR3 protein is CASSVRQGTRDYGYTF. The CDR3 region has the DNA TGTGCCAGCAGCGTCCGACAGGGGACGCGGGACTATGGCTACACCTTC.

The gene calls are TRBV28 and TRBJ2-2; 7 nucleotides agree with TRBD1. Losses at the gene ends were 6 bases for V and 6 bases for J; bases not matched to a gene: 10. CDR1 MDHEN and CDR2 SYDVKM come from the germline V gene. The CDR3 is made up of 15 amino acids. CDR3 bases: TGTGCCAGCAGCGTCTTGACAGGGTCACCCGGGGAGCTGTTTTTT. Translation: CASSVLTGSPGELFF.

This clone was detected only once. The V and J genes are TRBV2 and TRBJ1-5, with D possibly matching TRBD1 (5 bases). Germline V gives CDR1 SNHLY, CDR2 FYNNEI. V was clipped by 7 bases and J by 2 bases, with 15 bases between them. The CDR3 contains 15 residues. The CDR3 region is CASTSSGGGNQPQHF. CDR3 DNA sequence: TGTGCCAGCACCTCCTCGGGGGGTGGCAATCAGCCCCAGCATTTT. Looking up the rest from reference TRBV2 and TRBJ1-5 gives the full variable domain: EPEVTQTPSHQVTQMGQEVILRCVPISNHLYFYWYRQILGQKVEFLVSFYNNEISEKSEIFDDQFSVERPDGSNFTLKIRSTKLEDSAMYFCASTSSGGGNQPQHFGDGTRLSIL.

The CDR3 region has the DNA TGTGCCAGCAGCGCCCCCCTAGCGGGGGGGCCGGATGAGCAGTTCTTC. It encodes CASSAPLAGGPDEQFF. This chain joins TRBV9 and TRBJ2-1; 12 bases align to TRBD2. The CDR3 is made up of 16 amino acids. Losses at the gene ends were 3 bases for V and 8 bases for J; bases not matched to a gene: 9. Germline V gene data show CDR1 as SGDLS and CDR2 as YYNGEE.

This clone showed up just a few times. This chain joins TRBV5-1 and TRBJ1-1; 8 bases are shared with TRBD1. The V gene end was trimmed by 7 bases and the J gene end by 1 base; junction bases not matched to a gene: 6. The CDR3 length is 14 residues. CDR1 SGHRS and CDR2 YFSETQ come from the germline V gene. The chain's CDR3 is CASATGEKNTEAFF. CDR3 DNA sequence: TGCGCCAGCGCGACAGGGGAAAAGAACACTGAAGCTTTCTTT.

This chain uses TRBV5-6 with TRBJ2-5, with 15 bases aligning to TRBD2. CDR1 SGHDT and CDR2 YYEEEE come from the germline V gene. CDR3 length equals 17 residues. V lost 5 bases and J lost 3; bases outside the gene matches: 8. Here the CDR3 DNA reads TGTGCCAGCAGTTTCGGACTAGCGGGGGGGAATAAAGAGACCCAGTACTTC. Amino acid sequence: CASSFGLAGGNKETQYF.

The genes are TRBV11-1 and TRBJ2-7; the D is unclear. The V end lost 0 bases, the J end lost 6 bases, and 9 bases lay between the germline ends. Looked up from germline, CDR1 is SGHAT and CDR2 is FQDESV (reference sequence). This CDR3 is built from 13 residues. The CDR3 region has the DNA TGTGCCAGCAGCTTAGCGCACGGGTTCGAGCAGTACTTC. This encodes CASSLAHGFEQYF.